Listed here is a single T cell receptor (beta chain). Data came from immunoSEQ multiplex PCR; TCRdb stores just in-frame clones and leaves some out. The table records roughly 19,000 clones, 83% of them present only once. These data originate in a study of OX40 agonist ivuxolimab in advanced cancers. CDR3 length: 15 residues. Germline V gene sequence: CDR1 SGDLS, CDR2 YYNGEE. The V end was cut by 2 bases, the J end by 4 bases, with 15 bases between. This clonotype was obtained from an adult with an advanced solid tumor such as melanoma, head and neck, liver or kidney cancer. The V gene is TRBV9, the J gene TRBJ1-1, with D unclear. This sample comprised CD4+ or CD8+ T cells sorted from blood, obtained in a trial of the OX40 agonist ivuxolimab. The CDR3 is CASSVGNGPGTEAFF. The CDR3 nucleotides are TGTGCCAGCAGCGTTGGGAACGGGCCTGGCACTGAAGCTTTCTTT.